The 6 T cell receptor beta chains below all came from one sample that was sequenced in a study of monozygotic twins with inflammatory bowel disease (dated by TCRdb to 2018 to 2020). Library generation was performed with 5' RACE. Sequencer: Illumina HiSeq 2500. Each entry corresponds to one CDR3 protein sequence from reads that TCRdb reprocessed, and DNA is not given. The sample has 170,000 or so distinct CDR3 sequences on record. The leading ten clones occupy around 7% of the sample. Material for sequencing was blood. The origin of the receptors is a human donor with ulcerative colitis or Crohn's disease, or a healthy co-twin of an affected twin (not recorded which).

The CDR3 spells CASGGAYEQYF. J is TRBJ2-7 and V is TRBV25-1; the TCRdb D gene call, TRBD2, has no DNA to confirm it. In germline, CDR1 is MGHDK, CDR2 SYGVNS. This CDR3 contains 11 residues.

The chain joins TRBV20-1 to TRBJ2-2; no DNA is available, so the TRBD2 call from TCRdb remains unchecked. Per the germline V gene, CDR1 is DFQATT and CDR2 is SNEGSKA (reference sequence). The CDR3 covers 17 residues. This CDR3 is CSATGLAGAGNTGELFF.

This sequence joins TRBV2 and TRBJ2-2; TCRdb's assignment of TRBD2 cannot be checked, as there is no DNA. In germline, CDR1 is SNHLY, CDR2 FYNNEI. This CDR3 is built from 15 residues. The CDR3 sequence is CASSAASRWAGELFF.

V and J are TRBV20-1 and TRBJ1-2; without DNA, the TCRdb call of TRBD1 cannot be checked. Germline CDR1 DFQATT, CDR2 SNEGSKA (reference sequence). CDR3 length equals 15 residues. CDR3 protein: CSARDGSGGIYGYTF.

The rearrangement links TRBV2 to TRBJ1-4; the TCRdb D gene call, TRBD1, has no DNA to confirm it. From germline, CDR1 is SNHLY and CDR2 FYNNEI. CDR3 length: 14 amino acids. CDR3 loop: CASSTGGAGEKLFF.

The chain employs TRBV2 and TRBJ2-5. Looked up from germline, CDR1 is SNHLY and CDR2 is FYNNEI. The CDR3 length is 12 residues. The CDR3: CAGWMYQETQYF.